What follows are 7 T cell receptor beta chains derived from one specimen sequenced in a study of T cells in Graves' hyperthyroidism and ophthalmopathy. Amplification targeted TCR beta CDR3 regions from RNA transcripts. In the first-round RT-PCR of the TCR CDR3, the HTBI primer set was used. MiXCR, applied by TCRdb to the multiplex PCR reads, yields one record per CDR3 protein. The table has fewer than 600,000 distinct CDR3 sequences, 13% to 15% seen once. Sequencing used blood. Source of these receptors: a woman between 18 and 30 years old with Graves' hyperthyroidism.

This clonotype was observed at least ten times. The chain uses TRBV11-2 and TRBJ1-1; D ambiguous. The ends were cut back, 3 bases at V and 5 bases at J, with 13 bases in the middle. Germline CDR1 and CDR2: SGHAT and FQNNGV. CDR3 length: 14 residues. In DNA form, the CDR3 reads TGTGCCAGCAGCTTTGAGCTCCCGAGGACTGAAGCTTTCTTT. It codes for CASSFELPRTEAFF.

This clonotype was seen many times. V and J are TRBV6-1 and TRBJ1-4, with 8 bases lining up with TRBD1. V lost 7 bases, J lost 5 bases, and 9 bases stayed unmatched. The germline V gene has CDR1 MNHNS and CDR2 SASEGT. The CDR3 contains 15 residues. This CDR3 reads CASTWTGLRNEKLFF. The CDR3 coding sequence is TGTGCCAGCACCTGGACAGGGCTCAGGAATGAAAAACTGTTTTTT.

This clonotype was seen at least ten times. The rearrangement joins TRBV12-3 or TRBV12-4 to TRBJ1-1; D perhaps matches TRBD1 (5 bases). Trimming pared 10 bases from V and 8 bases from J, leaving 14 bases between. The CDR3 loop spans 11 amino acids. The CDR3 coding sequence is TGTGCCACCCGACGGGGGGAGGAAGCTTTCTTT. This translates into CATRRGEEAFF.

This clonotype was found many times. The chain recombines TRBV3-1 with TRBJ1-2; D gene uncertain. The length of the CDR3 is 15 residues. Between the trimmed V and J ends, which lost 4 bases and 2 bases, there was a span of 14 bases. Germline assignment: CDR1 LGHDT and CDR2 YNNKEL (reference sequence). CDR3 DNA sequence: TGTGCCAGCAGCCCTCCCGATACAGCCAACTATGGCTACACCTTC. It specifies CASSPPDTANYGYTF.

In its sample, this clonotype was seen many times. CDR3 in amino acids: CASSLGITGTGELFF. The CDR3 nucleotides read TGCGCCAGCAGCTTGGGGATTACAGGCACCGGGGAGCTGTTTTTT. This chain joins TRBV5-1 and TRBJ2-2; D is perhaps TRBD1 (5 bases). Germline assignment: CDR1 SGHRS and CDR2 YFSETQ. The V and J ends lost 0 bases and 4 bases respectively, with 10 bases between them. CDR3 length equals 15 residues.

In this sample, this clonotype turned up a few times. The chain is built from TRBV5-1 and TRBJ2-3; D ambiguous. This CDR3 has 16 amino acids. The germline V and J ends were trimmed by 7 bases and 2 bases, with 20 bases remaining between them. Germline assignment: CDR1 SGHRS and CDR2 YFSETQ. The CDR3 region has the DNA TGCGCCAGCCGCCATCCGAAAGGCGTAACCACAGATACGCAGTATTTT. It is translated as CASRHPKGVTTDTQYF.

This clonotype was seen repeatedly, ten times or more. V and J are TRBV12-3 or TRBV12-4 and TRBJ2-1, with D perhaps TRBD2 (5 bases). This CDR3 is 15 amino acids long. The V end lost 2 bases, the J end lost 0 bases, and 8 bases lay between the germline ends. Here the CDR3 reads CASSLRGSSYNEQFF. The CDR3 DNA follows: TGTGCCAGCAGTTTAAGAGGGAGCTCCTACAATGAGCAGTTCTTC.